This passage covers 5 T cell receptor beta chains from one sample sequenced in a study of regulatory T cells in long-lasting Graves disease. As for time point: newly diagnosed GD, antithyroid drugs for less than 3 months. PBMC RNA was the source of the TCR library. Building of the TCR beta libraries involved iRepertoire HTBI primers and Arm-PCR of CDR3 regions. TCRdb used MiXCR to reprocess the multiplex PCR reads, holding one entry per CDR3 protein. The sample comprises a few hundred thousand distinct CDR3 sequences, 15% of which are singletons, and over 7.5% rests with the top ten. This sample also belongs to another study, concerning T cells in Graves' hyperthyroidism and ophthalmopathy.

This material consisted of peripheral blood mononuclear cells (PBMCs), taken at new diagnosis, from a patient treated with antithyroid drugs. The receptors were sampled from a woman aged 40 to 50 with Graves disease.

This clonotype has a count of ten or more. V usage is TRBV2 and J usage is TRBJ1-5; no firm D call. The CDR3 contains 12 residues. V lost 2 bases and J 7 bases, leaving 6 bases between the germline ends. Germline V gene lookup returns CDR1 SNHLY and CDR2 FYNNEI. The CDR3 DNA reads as TGTGCCAGCAGTGAACAGAGGCAGCCCCAGCATTTT. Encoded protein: CASSEQRQPQHF.

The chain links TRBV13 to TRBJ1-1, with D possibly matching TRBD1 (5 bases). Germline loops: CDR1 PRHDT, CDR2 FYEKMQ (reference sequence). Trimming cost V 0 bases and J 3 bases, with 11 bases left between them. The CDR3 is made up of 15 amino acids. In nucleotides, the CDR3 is TGTGCCAGCAGCTTAGGACGGGGGTTGGACACTGAAGCTTTCTTT. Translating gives CASSLGRGLDTEAFF.

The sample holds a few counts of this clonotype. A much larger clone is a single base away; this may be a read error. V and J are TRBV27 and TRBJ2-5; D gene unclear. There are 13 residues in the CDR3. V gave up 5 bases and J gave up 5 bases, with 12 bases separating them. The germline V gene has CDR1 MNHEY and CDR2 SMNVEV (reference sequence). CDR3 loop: CASSPMQWETQYF. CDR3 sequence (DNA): TGTGCCAGCAGTCCCATGCAGTGGGAGACCCAGTACTTC.

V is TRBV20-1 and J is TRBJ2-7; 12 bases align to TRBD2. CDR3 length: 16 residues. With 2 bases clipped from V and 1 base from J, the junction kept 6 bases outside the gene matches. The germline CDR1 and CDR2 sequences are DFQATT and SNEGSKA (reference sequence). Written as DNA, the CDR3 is TGCAGTGCTAGACTTAGACTAGCGGGAGTGTCCTACGAGCAGTACTTC. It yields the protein CSARLRLAGVSYEQYF.

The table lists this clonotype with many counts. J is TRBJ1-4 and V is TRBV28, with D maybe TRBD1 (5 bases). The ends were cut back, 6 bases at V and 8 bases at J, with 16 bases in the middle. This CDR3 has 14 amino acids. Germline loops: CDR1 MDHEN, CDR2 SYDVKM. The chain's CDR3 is CASRAGSGGEKLFF. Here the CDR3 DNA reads TGTGCCAGCAGGGCAGGGTCCGGAGGGGAAAAACTGTTTTTT.